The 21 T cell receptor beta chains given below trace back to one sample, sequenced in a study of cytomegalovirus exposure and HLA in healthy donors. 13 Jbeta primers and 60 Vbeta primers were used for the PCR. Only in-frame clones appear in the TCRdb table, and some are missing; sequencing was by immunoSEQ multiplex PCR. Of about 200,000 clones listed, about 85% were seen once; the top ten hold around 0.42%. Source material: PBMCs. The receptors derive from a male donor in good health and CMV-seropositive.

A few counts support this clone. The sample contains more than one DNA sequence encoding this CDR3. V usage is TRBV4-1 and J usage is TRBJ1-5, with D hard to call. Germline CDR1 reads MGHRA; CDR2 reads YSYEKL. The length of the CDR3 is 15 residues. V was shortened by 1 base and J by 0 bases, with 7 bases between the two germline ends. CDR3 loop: CASSQGLYSNQPQHF. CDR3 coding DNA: TGCGCCAGCAGCCAAGGACTGTATAGCAATCAGCCCCAGCATTTT.

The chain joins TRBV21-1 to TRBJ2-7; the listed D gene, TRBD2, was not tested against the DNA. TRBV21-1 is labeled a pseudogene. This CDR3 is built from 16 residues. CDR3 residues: CASSSRTSGSGHEQYF. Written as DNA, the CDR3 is TGTGCCAGCAGCTCACGGACTAGCGGGAGTGGCCACGAGCAGTACTTC.

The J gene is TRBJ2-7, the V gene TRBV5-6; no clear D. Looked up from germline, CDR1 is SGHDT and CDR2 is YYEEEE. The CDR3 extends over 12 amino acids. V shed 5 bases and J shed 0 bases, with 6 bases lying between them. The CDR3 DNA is TGTGCCAGCAGTCCCAACTCCTACGAGCAGTACTTC. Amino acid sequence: CASSPNSYEQYF.

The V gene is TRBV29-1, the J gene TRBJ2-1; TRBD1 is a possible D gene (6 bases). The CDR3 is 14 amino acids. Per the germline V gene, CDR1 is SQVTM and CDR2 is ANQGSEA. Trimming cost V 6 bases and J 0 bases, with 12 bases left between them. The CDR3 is CSVNRDNSYNEQFF. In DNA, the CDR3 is TGCAGCGTAAACCGGGACAACTCCTACAATGAGCAGTTCTTC.

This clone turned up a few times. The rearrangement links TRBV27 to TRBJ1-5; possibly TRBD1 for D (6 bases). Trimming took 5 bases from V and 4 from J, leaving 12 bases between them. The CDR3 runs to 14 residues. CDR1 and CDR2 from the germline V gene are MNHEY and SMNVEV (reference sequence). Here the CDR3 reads CASSNGTRNQPQHF. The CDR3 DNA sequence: TGTGCCAGCAGTAACGGGACAAGGAATCAGCCCCAGCATTTT.

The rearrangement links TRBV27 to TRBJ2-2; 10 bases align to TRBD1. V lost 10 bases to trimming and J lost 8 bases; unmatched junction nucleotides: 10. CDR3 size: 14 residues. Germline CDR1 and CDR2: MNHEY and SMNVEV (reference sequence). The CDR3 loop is CATDPGQGMGELFF. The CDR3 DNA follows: TGTGCCACCGATCCGGGACAGGGGATGGGGGAGCTGTTTTTT.

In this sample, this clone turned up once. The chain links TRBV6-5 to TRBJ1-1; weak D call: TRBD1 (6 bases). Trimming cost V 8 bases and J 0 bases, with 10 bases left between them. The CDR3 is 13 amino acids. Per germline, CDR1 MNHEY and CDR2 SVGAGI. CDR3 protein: CASLDRLNTEAFF. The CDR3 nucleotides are TGTGCCAGCCTTGACAGGCTGAACACTGAAGCTTTCTTT.

This chain's CDR3 is CASSWERGQGYTF. Here the CDR3 DNA reads TGTGCCAGTAGTTGGGAGCGCGGACAGGGCTACACCTTC. V is TRBV19 and J is TRBJ1-2, with D possibly matching TRBD1 (6 bases). Germline lookup yields CDR1 LNHDA and CDR2 SQIVND (reference sequence). This CDR3 has 13 residues. V shed 5 bases and J shed 8 bases, with 15 bases lying between them.

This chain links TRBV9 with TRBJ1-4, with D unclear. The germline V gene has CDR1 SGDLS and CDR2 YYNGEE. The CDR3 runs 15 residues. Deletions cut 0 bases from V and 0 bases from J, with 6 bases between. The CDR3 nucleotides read TGTGCCAGCAGCGTAGATATCTCAACTAATGAAAAACTGTTTTTT. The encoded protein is CASSVDISTNEKLFF.

CDR3 bases: TGTGCCAGCAGCTTAGCGAGACTAGCGGCCAACACCGGGGAGCTGTTTTTT. Translated: CASSLARLAANTGELFF. The chain recombines TRBV7-2 with TRBJ2-2, with 9 positions matching TRBD2. V shed 0 bases and J 2 bases; nucleotides not matched to a gene: 4. The CDR3 runs to 17 residues. The V gene's germline CDR1 is SGHTA and CDR2 FQGNSA.

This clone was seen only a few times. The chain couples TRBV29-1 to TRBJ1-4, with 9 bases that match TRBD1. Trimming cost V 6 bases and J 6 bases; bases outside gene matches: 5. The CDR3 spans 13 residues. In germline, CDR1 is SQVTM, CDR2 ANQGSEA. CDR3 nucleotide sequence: TGCAGCGTGAGGGGACAGGGAGATGAAAAACTGTTTTTT. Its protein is CSVRGQGDEKLFF. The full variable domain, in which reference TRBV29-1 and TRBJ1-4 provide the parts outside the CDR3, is SAVISQKPSRDICQRGTSLTIQCQVDSQVTMMFWYRQQPGQSLTLIATANQGSEATYESGFVIDKFPISRPNLTFSTLTVSNMSPEDSSIYLCSVRGQGDEKLFFGSGTQLSVL.

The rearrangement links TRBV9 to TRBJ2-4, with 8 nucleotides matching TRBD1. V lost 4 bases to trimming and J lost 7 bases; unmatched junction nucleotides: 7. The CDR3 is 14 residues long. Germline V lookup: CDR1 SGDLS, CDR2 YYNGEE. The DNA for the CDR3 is TGTGCCAGCAGCATAGGACAGGGCTTTAACATTCAGTACTTC. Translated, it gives CASSIGQGFNIQYF.

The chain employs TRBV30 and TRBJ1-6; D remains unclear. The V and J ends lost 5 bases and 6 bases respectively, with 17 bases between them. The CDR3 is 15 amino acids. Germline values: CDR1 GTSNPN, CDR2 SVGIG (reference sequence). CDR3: CAWVPGGHSNSPLHF. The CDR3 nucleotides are TGTGCCTGGGTGCCCGGTGGGCACAGTAATTCACCCCTCCACTTT.

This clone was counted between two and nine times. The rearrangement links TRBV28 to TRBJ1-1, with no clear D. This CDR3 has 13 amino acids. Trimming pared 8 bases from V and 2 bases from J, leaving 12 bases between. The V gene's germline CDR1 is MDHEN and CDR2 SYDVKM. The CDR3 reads CASWRGRNTEAFF. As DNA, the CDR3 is TGTGCCAGCTGGAGAGGGCGAAACACTGAAGCTTTCTTT.

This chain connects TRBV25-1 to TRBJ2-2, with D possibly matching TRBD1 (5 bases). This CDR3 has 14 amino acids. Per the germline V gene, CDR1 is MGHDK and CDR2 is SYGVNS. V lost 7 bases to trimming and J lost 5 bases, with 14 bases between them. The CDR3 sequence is CASKAGIVTGELFF. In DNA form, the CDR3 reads TGTGCCAGCAAAGCAGGGATTGTTACCGGGGAGCTGTTTTTT.

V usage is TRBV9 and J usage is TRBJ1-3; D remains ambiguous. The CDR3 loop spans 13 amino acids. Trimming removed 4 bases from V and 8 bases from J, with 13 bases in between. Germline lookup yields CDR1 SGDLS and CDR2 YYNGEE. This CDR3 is CASSLQMWDTIYF. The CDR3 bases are TGTGCCAGCAGCCTACAGATGTGGGACACCATATATTTT.

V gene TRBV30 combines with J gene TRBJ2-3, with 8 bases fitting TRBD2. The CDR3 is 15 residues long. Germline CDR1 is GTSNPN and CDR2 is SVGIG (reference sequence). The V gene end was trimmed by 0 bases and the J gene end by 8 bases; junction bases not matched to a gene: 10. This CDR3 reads CAWSVSGRGLGTQYF. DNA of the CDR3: TGTGCCTGGAGTGTAAGCGGGAGAGGCTTAGGTACGCAGTATTTT.

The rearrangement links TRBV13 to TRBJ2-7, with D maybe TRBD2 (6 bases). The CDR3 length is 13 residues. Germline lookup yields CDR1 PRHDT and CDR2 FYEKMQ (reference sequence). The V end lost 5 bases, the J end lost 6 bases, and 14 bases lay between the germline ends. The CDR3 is CASSLQGGSEQYF. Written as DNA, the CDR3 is TGTGCCAGCAGCCTCCAGGGAGGTTCCGAGCAGTACTTC.

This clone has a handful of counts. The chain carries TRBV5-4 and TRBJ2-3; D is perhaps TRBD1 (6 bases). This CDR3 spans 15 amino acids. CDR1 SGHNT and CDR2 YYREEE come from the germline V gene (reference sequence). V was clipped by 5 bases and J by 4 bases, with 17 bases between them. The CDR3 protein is CASSWSQGVADTQYF. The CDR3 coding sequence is TGTGCCAGCAGTTGGTCACAGGGTGTGGCAGATACGCAGTATTTT.

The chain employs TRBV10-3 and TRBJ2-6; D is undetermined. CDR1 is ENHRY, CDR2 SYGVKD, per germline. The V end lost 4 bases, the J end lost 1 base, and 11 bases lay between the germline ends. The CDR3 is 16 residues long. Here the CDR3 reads CAISANGASGANVLTF. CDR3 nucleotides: TGTGCCATCAGTGCCAATGGAGCATCTGGGGCCAACGTCCTGACTTTC.

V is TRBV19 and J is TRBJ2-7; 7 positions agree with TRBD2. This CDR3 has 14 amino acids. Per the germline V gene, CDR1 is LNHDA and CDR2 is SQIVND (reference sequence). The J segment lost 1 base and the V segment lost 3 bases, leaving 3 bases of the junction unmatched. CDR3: CASSMRRGSYEQYF. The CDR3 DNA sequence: TGTGCCAGTAGTATGCGGCGGGGGTCCTACGAGCAGTACTTC.